The clone carrying this T cell receptor beta chain came up a few times. The data were obtained in a study of blood T cell repertoires in COVID-19. Study summary: COVID-19 samples from acute and convalescent phases originated in the United States, Italy and Spain. PBMCs, B-cell-depleted T cells, or T cells provided the cDNA or gDNA that made up the material.

In the original analysis: How many nucleated cells were present was estimated from reference gene primer amplification. The table came from immunoSEQ multiplex PCR; TCRdb's copy has only in-frame clones and leaves some out. That table supplies the V and J calls and clone size; D and trimming were determined from the DNA. This sample has 250,000 to 300,000 clones, with about 85% found just once. With V trimmed by 5 bases and J by 2 bases, 5 bases remained unmatched. The CDR3 runs to 17 residues. Germline lookup yields CDR1 SGHTA and CDR2 FQGNSA. The TCR was taken from a woman aged 45 to 65 who had recovered from COVID-19. The source material was peripheral blood. The rearrangement uses TRBV7-2 and TRBJ2-2; 13 nucleotides line up with TRBD2. The CDR3 spells CASSLRTSGSNTGELFF. In DNA form, the CDR3 reads TGTGCCAGCAGCCTCCGGACTAGCGGGAGCAACACCGGGGAGCTGTTTTTT.